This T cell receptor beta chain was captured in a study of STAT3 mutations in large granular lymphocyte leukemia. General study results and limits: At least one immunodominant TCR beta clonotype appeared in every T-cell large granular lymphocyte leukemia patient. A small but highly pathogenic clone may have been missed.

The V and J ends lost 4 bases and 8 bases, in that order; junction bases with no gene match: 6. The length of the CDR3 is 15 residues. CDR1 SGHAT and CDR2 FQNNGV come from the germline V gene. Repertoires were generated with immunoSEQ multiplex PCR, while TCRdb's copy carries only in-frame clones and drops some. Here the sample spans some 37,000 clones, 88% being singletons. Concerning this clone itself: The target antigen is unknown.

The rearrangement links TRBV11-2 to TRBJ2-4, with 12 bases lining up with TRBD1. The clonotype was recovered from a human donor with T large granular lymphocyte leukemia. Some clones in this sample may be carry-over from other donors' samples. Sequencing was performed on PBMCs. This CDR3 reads CASSWGQGARYIQYF. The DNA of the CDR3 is TGTGCCAGCAGCTGGGGACAGGGGGCGCGGTACATTCAGTACTTC. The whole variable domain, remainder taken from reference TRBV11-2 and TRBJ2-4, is EAGVAQSPRYKIIEKRQSVAFWCNPISGHATLYWYQQILGQGPKLLIQFQNNGVVDDSQLPKDRFSAERLKGVDSTLKIQPAKLEDSAVYLCASSWGQGARYIQYFGAGTRLSVL.